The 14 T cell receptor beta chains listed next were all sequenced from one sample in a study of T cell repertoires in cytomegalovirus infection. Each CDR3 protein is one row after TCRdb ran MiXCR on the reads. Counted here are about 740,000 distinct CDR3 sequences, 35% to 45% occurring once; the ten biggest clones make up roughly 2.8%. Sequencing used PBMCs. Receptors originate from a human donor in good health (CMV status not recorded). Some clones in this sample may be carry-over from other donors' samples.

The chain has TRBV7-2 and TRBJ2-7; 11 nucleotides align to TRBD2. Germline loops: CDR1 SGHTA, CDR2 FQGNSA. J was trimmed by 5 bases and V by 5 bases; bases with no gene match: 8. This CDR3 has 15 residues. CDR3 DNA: TGTGCCAGCAGCCTTACTAGCGGGAGCGGGAACGAGCAGTACTTC. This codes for CASSLTSGSGNEQYF.

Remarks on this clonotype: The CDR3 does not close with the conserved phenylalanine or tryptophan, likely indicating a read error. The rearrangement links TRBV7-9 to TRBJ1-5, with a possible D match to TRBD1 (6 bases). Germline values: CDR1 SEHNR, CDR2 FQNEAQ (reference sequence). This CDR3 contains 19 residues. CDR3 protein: CTSSLVFPGRGNKNQPQHC. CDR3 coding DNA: TGTACCAGCAGCTTAGTTTTCCCCGGCAGGGGTAATAAAAATCAGCCCCAGCATTGT.

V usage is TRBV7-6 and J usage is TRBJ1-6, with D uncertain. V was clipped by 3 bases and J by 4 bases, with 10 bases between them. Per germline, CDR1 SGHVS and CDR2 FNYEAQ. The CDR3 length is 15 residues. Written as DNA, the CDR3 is TGTGCCAGCAGCTTGGACGGTAGTTATAATTCACCCCTCCACTTT. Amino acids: CASSLDGSYNSPLHF.

The CDR3 nucleotides read TGTGCCAGCAGCTTAGAGGGGTGGACAGGAGTCTCGGCGGGCTACACCTTC. Amino acid sequence: CASSLEGWTGVSAGYTF. The chain links TRBV7-9 to TRBJ1-2; the match to TRBD1 covers 7 bases. Germline V gene sequence: CDR1 SEHNR, CDR2 FQNEAQ (reference sequence). J was trimmed by 8 bases and V by 1 base; bases with no gene match: 16. CDR3 size: 17 residues.

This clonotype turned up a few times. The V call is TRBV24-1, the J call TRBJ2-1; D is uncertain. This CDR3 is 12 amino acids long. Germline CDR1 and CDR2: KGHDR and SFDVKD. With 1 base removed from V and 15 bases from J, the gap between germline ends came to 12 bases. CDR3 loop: CATSDLTTYRFF. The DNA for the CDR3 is TGTGCCACCAGTGATTTAACAACTTATCGGTTCTTC.

CDR3 sequence (DNA): TGTGCCAGTAGTACCCAACCACCGGGACCGGGTGGCTACACCTTC. Protein: CASSTQPPGPGGYTF. V gene TRBV19 combines with J gene TRBJ1-2; maybe TRBD1 (5 bases). The CDR3 extends over 15 amino acids. Germline V gene lookup returns CDR1 LNHDA and CDR2 SQIVND (reference sequence). Trimming took off 4 bases at V and 7 bases at J, with 19 bases between the two ends.

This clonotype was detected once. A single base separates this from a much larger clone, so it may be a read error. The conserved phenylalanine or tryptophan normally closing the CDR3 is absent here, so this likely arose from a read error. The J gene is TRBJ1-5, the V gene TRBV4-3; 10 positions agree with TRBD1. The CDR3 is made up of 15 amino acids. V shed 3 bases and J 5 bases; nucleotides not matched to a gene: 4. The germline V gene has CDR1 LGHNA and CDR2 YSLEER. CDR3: CASSQGTGDYQPQHC. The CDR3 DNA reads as TGCGCCAGCAGCCAGGGGACAGGGGATTATCAGCCCCAGCATTGT.

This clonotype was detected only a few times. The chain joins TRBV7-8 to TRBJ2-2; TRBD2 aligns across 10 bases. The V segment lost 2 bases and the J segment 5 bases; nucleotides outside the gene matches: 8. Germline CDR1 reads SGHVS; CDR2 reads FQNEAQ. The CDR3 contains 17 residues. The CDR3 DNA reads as TGTGCCAGCAGCTTAAGGAGCGGGGGGGCCGAAACCGGGGAGCTGTTTTTT. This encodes CASSLRSGGAETGELFF. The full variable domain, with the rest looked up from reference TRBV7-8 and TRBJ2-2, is GAGVSQSPRYKVAKRGQDVALRCDPISGHVSLFWYQQALGQGPEFLTYFQNEAQLDKSGLPSDRFFAERPEGSVSTLKIQRTQQEDSAVYLCASSLRSGGAETGELFFGEGSRLTVL.

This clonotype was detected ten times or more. CDR3 protein: CASSLYGNTEAFF. CDR3 nucleotides: TGTGCCAGCAGCTTATACGGGAACACTGAAGCTTTCTTT. The V call is TRBV7-9, the J call TRBJ1-1; D is unclear. CDR1 and CDR2 (germline): SEHNR, FQNEAQ (reference sequence). This CDR3 has 13 residues. V was pared by 2 bases and J by 1 base, with 5 bases between. The whole variable domain, filled in from reference TRBV7-9 and TRBJ1-1, reads DTGVSQNPRHKITKRGQNVTFRCDPISEHNRLYWYRQTLGQGPEFLTYFQNEAQLEKSRLLSDRFSAERPKGSFSTLEIQRTEQGDSAMYLCASSLYGNTEAFFGQGTRLTVV.

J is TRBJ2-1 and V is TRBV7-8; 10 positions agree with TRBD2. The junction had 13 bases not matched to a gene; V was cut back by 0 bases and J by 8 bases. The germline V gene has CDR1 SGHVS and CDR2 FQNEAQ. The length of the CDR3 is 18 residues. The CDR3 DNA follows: TGTGCCAGCAGCTTAGCTCTCAGCGGGGGGGAAAATTACCATGAGCAGTTCTTC. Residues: CASSLALSGGENYHEQFF.

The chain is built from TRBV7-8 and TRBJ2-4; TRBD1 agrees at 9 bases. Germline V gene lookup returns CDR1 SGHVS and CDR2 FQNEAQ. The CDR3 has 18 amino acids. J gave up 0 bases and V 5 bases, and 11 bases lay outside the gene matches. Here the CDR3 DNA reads TGTGCCAGCAGCCCAACACCACAGGGGGCGCGAGCCAAAAACATTCAGTACTTC. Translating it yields CASSPTPQGARAKNIQYF.

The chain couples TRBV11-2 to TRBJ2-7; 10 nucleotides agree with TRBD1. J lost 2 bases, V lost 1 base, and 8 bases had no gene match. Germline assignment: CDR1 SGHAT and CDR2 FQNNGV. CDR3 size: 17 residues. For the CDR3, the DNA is TGTGCCAGCAGCTTAGGAGGGGTGACAGGGGGCCCCTACGAGCAGTACTTC. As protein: CASSLGGVTGGPYEQYF.

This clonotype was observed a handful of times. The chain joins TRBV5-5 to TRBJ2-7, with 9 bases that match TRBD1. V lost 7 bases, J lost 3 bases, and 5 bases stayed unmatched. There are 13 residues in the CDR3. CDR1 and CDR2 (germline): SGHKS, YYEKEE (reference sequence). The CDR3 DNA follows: TGTGCCAGCTTCCCGGGACAGGGCTACGAGCAGTACTTC. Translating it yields CASFPGQGYEQYF.

The CDR3 region is CASSEMSGAVGYTF. The CDR3 coding sequence is TGTGCCAGCAGTGAAATGTCAGGGGCGGTGGGCTACACCTTC. The rearrangement uses TRBV2 and TRBJ1-2, with D possibly TRBD1 on 6 matching bases. The V end lost 2 bases, the J end lost 8 bases, and 15 bases lay between the germline ends. Looked up from germline, CDR1 is SNHLY and CDR2 is FYNNEI. This CDR3 spans 14 amino acids.